The 13 T cell receptor beta chains below all came from one sample that was sequenced in a study of PD-1 blockade in classical Hodgkin lymphoma. Relapses following autologous stem cell transplantation were seen in all patients, with brentuximab vedotin exposure varying. Magnetic negative selection was used to purify CD4+ T cells from PBMCs that had been thawed. The protocol was immunoSEQ multiplex PCR, while the TCRdb copy is restricted to in-frame clones and leaves out a portion. Of more than 25,000 clones listed, less than 90% are singletons. The sequencing used CD4+ T cells from blood, collected at baseline. Receptors were obtained from a human donor with classical Hodgkin lymphoma.

The CDR3 sequence is CAWSVQSVGAGPQYF. The CDR3 region has the DNA TGTGCCTGGAGTGTACAATCGGTGGGAGCTGGCCCCCAGTACTTC. This chain joins TRBV30 and TRBJ2-5; D is possibly TRBD2 (5 bases). The CDR3 length is 15 residues. The germline V gene has CDR1 GTSNPN and CDR2 SVGIG (reference sequence). Trimming pared 0 bases from V and 9 bases from J, leaving 20 bases between.

The J gene is TRBJ2-1, the V gene TRBV4-1; TRBD2 matches at 7 bases. Germline V CDR1 and CDR2: MGHRA, YSYEKL. The CDR3 is made up of 15 amino acids. V lost 3 bases, J lost 1 base, and 3 bases stayed unmatched. CDR3 loop: CASSHLLASYNEQFF. CDR3 in DNA: TGCGCCAGCAGCCACTTACTAGCGTCCTACAATGAGCAGTTCTTC.

A few counts support this clone. J is TRBJ1-2 and V is TRBV5-1; 7 positions match TRBD1. The V gene's germline CDR1 is SGHRS and CDR2 YFSETQ. J lost 5 bases, V lost 4 bases, and 8 bases had no gene match. The CDR3 has 14 amino acids. The CDR3 loop reads CASSQTGARYGYTF. Written as DNA, the CDR3 is TGCGCCAGCAGCCAAACAGGGGCCCGGTATGGCTACACCTTC.

The V call is TRBV6-1, the J call TRBJ2-2; 8 bases align to TRBD1. J was trimmed by 5 bases and V by 10 bases; bases with no gene match: 12. Per germline, CDR1 MNHNS and CDR2 SASEGT. This CDR3 is 15 amino acids long. The CDR3: CAISTRDRSTGELFF. Here the CDR3 DNA reads TGTGCCATAAGCACTCGGGACAGGAGTACCGGGGAGCTGTTTTTT.

The gene calls are TRBV5-1 and TRBJ2-2; D is undetermined. Germline CDR1 SGHRS, CDR2 YFSETQ. This CDR3 is built from 13 residues. Trimming stripped 6 bases from V and 8 bases from J, with 14 bases between. The CDR3 loop is CASTTITRGELFF. The CDR3 DNA sequence: TGCGCCAGCACCACCATTACCCGAGGGGAGCTGTTTTTT.

The chain carries TRBV29-1 and TRBJ2-1; D is perhaps TRBD2 (6 bases). Trimming left V 0 bases short and J 8 bases short, with 14 bases between. The CDR3 is 14 residues long. CDR1 is SQVTM, CDR2 ANQGSEA, per germline. The CDR3 reads CSVEETRGVYEQFF. In DNA, the CDR3 is TGCAGCGTTGAAGAGACTAGGGGAGTTTATGAGCAGTTCTTC.

This chain uses TRBV5-4 with TRBJ2-1; D perhaps matches TRBD2 (6 bases). The CDR3 is 15 residues long. Looked up from germline, CDR1 is SGHNT and CDR2 is YYREEE (reference sequence). The V and J ends lost 0 bases and 1 base respectively, with 8 bases between them. In DNA, the CDR3 is TGTGCCAGCAGCTTGGGTGGGAGGTCCTACAATGAGCAGTTCTTC. It is translated as CASSLGGRSYNEQFF.

The V and J genes are TRBV10-3 and TRBJ2-2; 8 bases map to TRBD1. V gave up 8 bases and J gave up 0 bases; unmatched junction bases: 8. The CDR3 loop spans 16 amino acids. The germline V gene encodes CDR1 ENHRY and CDR2 SYGVKD. Here the CDR3 reads CAIGTGGKSNTGELFF. DNA for the CDR3: TGTGCCATCGGGACAGGCGGTAAATCGAACACCGGGGAGCTGTTTTTT.

The V and J genes are TRBV7-9 and TRBJ2-2; D might be TRBD2 (6 bases). The CDR3 has 16 amino acids. In germline, CDR1 is SEHNR, CDR2 FQNEAQ (reference sequence). V lost 2 bases to trimming and J lost 2 bases, with 12 bases between them. Here the CDR3 DNA reads TGTGCCAGCAGCTTATCTCCGGGAGCTAACACCGGGGAGCTGTTTTTT. Amino acid sequence: CASSLSPGANTGELFF.

A word on this clone: At one end, the junction sequence differs from germline, possibly due to a read error. The chain uses TRBV2 and TRBJ1-4, with D possibly being TRBD1 (6 bases). The CDR3 runs to 14 residues. Germline CDR1 is SNHLY and CDR2 is FYNNEI. The CDR3 reads CASSVRGINEKLFF. The CDR3 DNA reads as TGTGCCAGCAGTGTTAGGGGGATAAATGAAAAGCTGTTTTTT.

The rearrangement uses TRBV6-6 and TRBJ1-2; 7 nucleotides agree with TRBD1. The CDR3 spans 16 residues. From germline, CDR1 is MNHNY and CDR2 SVGAGI (reference sequence). V lost 2 bases to trimming and J lost 5 bases; unmatched junction nucleotides: 11. CDR3 protein: CASSYARGAWEYGYTF. As DNA, the CDR3 is TGTGCCAGCAGTTACGCCAGGGGGGCGTGGGAATATGGCTACACCTTC.

The chain couples TRBV5-1 to TRBJ1-1, with unresolved D. Deletions cut 0 bases from V and 5 bases from J, with 8 bases between. The CDR3 covers 13 residues. Germline V lookup: CDR1 SGHRS, CDR2 YFSETQ. CDR3 amino acids: CASSLVQMTEAFF. CDR3 DNA sequence: TGCGCCAGCAGCTTGGTACAGATGACTGAAGCTTTCTTT.

The chain uses TRBV6-5 and TRBJ1-3; 10 positions match TRBD1. The V gene's germline CDR1 is MNHEY and CDR2 SVGAGI. After removal of 7 bases from V and 2 bases from J, the junction contained 5 bases not matched to a gene. The CDR3 length is 15 residues. The CDR3 DNA reads TGTGCCAGCAACCTGGACAGGGGGACTGGAAACACCATATATTTT. Translated, it gives CASNLDRGTGNTIYF.